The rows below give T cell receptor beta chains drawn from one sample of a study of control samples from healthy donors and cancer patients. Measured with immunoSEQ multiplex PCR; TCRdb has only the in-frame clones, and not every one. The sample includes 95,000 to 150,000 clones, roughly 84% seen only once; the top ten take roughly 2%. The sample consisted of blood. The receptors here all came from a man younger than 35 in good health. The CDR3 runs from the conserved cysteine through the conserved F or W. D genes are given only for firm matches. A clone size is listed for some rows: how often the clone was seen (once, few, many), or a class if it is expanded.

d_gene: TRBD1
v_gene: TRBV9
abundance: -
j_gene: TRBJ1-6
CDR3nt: TGTGCCAGCAGCGAAGGGGGACAGGGCTCGGCGCCCCTCCACTTT
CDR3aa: CASSEGGQGSAPLHF

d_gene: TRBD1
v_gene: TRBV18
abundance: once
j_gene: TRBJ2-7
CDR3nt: TGTGCCAGCTCACCTGGTCAGGGGGCAGGTGAGCAGTACTTC
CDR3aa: CASSPGQGAGEQYF

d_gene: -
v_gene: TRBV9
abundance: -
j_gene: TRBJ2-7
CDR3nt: TGTGCCAGCAGCGCCCGACAGTACGACTCCTACGAGCAGTACTTC
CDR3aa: CASSARQYDSYEQYF

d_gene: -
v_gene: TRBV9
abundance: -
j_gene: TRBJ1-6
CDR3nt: TGTGCCAGCAGCGTACGGCCCGTCCAAAAAGGGAGTAATTCACCCCTCCACTTT
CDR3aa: CASSVRPVQKGSNSPLHF

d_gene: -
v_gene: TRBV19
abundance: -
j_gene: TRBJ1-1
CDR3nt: TGTGCCAGTAGTAATCCATGGGTGGATTTCTTT
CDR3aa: CASSNPWVDFF

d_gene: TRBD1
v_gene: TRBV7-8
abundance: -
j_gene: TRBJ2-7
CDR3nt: TGTGCCAGCAGCCGACAGGGACGCTACTACGAGCAGTACTTC
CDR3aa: CASSRQGRYYEQYF

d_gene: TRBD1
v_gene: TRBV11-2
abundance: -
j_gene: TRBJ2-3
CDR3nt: TGTGCCAGCAGCTCGGACAGGGGTGGACCAGATACGCAGTATTTT
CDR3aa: CASSSDRGGPDTQYF

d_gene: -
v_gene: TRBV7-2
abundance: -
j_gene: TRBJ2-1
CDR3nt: TGTGCCAGCAGCTTAACGGTTAATGAGCAGTTCTTC
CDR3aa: CASSLTVNEQFF

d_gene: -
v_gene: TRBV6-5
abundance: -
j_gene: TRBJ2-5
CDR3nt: TGTGCCAGCAGTTACCCCCGGGAGAGGTTGTTGGAGACCCAGTACTTC
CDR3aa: CASSYPRERLLETQYF

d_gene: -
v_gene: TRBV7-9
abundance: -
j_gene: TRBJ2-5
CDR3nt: TGTGCCAGCAGCCCGCGAGGAGGCAAAGAGACCCAGTACTTC
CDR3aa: CASSPRGGKETQYF

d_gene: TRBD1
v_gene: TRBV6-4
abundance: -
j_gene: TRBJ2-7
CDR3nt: TGTGCCAGCATCCTGGGACAGGGGAAGGGGTACGAGCAGTACTTC
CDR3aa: CASILGQGKGYEQYF

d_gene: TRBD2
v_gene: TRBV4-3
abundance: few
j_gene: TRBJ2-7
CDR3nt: TGCGCCAGCAGCCAATCGTCTAGCGGGAGTGTCGACGAGCAGTACTTC
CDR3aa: CASSQSSSGSVDEQYF

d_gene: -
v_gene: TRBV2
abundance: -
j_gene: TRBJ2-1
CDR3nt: TGTGCCAGCAGTGACTACTTCAATGAGCAGTTCTTC
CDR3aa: CASSDYFNEQFF

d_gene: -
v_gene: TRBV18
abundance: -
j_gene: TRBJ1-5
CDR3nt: TGTGCCAGCTCACCAGCGGGTAATCAGCCCCAGCATTTT
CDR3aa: CASSPAGNQPQHF

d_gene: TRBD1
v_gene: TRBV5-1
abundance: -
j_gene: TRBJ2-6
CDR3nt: TGCGCCAGCAGCAGGGACAGGTCTTTGTCTGGGGCCAACGTCCTGACTTTC
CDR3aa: CASSRDRSLSGANVLTF

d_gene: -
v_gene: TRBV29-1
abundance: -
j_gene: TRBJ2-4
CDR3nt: TGCAGCGTTTCGGGGGCTCAAAACATTCAGTACTTC
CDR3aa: CSVSGAQNIQYF

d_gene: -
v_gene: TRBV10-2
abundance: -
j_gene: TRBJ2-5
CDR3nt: TGCGCCAGCAGCCCCCCTCCGGGACCGACAGGATGGGAGACCCAGTACTTC
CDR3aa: CASSPPPGPTGWETQYF

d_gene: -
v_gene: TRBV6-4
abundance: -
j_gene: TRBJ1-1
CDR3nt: TGTGCCAGCAGAAGGACACCGAACACTGAAGCTTTCTTT
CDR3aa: CASRRTPNTEAFF

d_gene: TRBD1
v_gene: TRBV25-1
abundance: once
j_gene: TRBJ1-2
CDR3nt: TGTGCCAGCAGTTATGGACAGGGTTTGAATGGCTACACCTTC
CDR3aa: CASSYGQGLNGYTF

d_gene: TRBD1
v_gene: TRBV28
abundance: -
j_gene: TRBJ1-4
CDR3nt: TGTGCCGGCAGACAGGGAAGAGGTGAAAAACTGTTTTTT
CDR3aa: CAGRQGRGEKLFF

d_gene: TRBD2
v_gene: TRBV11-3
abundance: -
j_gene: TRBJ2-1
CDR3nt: TGTGCCAGCAGCTTAGACCCTAGCGGTAGCTCCTACAATGAGCAGTTCTTC
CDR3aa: CASSLDPSGSSYNEQFF

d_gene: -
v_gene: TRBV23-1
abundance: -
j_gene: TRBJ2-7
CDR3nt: TGCGCCAGCACCCCTGGGTGCATTCCTTGGGACTGGGAGCAGTACTTC
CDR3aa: CASTPGCIPWDWEQYF

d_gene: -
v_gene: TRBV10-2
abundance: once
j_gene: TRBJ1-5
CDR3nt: TGCGCCAGCAGCCGAGGGAATCAGCCCCAGCATTTT
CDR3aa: CASSRGNQPQHF

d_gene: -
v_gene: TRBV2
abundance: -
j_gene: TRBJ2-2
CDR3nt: TGTGCCAGCAGCCTACTAGAAAACACCGGGGAGCTGTTTTTT
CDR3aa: CASSLLENTGELFF

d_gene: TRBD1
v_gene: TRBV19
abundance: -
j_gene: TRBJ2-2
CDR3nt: TGTGCCAGTAGTCTGACAGGGGGTTCTGAGCTGTTTTTT
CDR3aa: CASSLTGGSELFF

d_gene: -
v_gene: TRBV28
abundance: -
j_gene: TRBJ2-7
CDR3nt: TGTGCCAGCAGTGGACGGCGCCCCTACGAGCAGTACTTC
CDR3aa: CASSGRRPYEQYF

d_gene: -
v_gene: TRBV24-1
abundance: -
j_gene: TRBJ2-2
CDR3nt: TGTGCCACCAGTAGGTCTCGGGGTCTCACCGGGGAGCTGTTTTTT
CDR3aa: CATSRSRGLTGELFF

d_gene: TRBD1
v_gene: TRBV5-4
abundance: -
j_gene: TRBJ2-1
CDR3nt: TGTGCCAGCAGCCCCTGGGACAGGGGTTTCAATGAGCAGTTCTTC
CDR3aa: CASSPWDRGFNEQFF

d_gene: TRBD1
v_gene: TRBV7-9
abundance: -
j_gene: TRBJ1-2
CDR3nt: TGTGCCAGCAGCTTAGCGGGGACAGGGGCCTTCCCAGGCTATGGCTACACCTTC
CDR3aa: CASSLAGTGAFPGYGYTF

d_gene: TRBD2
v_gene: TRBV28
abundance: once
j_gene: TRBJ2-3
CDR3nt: TGTGCCAGCAGTCGCCGGGCGGGAGGTACAGATACGCAGTATTTT
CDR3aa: CASSRRAGGTDTQYF

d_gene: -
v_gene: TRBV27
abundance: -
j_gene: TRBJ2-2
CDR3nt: TGTGCCAGCAGTTTCGGTCCTGTTACCGGGGAGCTGTTTTTT
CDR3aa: CASSFGPVTGELFF

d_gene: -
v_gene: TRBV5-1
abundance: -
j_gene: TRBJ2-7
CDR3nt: TGCGCCAGCAGCCTCGACGGCGAGCAGTACTTC
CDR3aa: CASSLDGEQYF

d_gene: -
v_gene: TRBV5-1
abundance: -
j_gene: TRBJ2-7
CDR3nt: TGCGCCAGCAGCTTGGAATCGGGGTTGGTCTACGAGCAGTACTTC
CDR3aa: CASSLESGLVYEQYF

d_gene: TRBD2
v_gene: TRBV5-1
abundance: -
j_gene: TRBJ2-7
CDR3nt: TGCGCCAGCAGGGTTAGCGGGAGGGCCGAGGACGAGCAGTACTTC
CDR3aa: CASRVSGRAEDEQYF

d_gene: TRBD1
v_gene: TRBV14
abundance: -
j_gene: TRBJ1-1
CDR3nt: TGTGCCAGCAGCCAAGATCCGACAGGGAGGGGTGAAGCTTTCTTT
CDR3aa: CASSQDPTGRGEAFF

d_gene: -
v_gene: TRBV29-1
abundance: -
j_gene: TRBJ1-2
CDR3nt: TGCAGCGTTGAAGACGAGGGTAACTATGGCTACACCTTC
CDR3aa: CSVEDEGNYGYTF

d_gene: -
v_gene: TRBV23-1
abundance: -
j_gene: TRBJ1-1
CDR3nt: TGCGCCAGCAGTCAAGTCCTGAACACTGAAGCTTTCTTT
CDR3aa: CASSQVLNTEAFF

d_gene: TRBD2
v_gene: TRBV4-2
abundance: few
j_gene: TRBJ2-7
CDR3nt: TGTGCCAGCAGCCCAGCGGGAGGAGCAACGGGGGAGCAGTACTTC
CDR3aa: CASSPAGGATGEQYF

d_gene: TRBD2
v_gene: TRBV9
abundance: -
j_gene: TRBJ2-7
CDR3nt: TGTGCCAGCAGCCCGGGACTAGCGGGAGGGAACCACGAGCAGTACTTC
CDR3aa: CASSPGLAGGNHEQYF

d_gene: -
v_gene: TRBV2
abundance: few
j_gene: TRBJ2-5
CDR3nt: TGTGCCAGCACCGGGGCCTTGCTAGCAGCTCAAGAGACCCAGTACTTC
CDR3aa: CASTGALLAAQETQYF

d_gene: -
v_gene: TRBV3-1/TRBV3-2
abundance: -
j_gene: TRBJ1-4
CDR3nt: TGTGCCAGCAGTCCCAGGATGGGTCAAACTAATGAAAAACTGTTTTTT
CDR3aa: CASSPRMGQTNEKLFF

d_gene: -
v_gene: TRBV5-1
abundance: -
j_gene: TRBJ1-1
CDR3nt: TGCGCCAGCAGCTCGACAGTGAACACTGAAGCTTTCTTT
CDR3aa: CASSSTVNTEAFF

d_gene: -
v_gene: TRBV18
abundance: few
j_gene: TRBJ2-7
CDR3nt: TGTGCCAGCTCCGGGGATGAAACCTACGAGCAGTACTTC
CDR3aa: CASSGDETYEQYF

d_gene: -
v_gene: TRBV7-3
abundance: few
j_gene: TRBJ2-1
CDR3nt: TGTGCCAGCAGCTTAAGCGGTCTGAATGAGCAGTTCTTC
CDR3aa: CASSLSGLNEQFF